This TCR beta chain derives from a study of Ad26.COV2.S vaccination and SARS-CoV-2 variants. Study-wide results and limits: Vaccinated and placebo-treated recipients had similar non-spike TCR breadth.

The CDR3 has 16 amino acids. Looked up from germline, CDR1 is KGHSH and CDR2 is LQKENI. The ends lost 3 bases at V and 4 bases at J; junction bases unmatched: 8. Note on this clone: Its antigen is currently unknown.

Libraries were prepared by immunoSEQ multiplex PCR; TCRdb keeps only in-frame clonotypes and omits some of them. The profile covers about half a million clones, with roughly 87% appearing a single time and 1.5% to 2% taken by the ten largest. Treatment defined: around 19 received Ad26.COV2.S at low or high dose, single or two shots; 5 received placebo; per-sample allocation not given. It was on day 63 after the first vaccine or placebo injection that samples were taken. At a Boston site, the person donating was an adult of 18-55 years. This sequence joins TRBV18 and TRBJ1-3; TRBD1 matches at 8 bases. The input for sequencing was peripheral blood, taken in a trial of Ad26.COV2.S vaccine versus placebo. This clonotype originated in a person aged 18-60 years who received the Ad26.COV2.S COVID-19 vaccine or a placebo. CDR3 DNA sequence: TGTGCCAGCTCACCCGGAGGACAGGGTCAAGGAAACACCATATATTTT. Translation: CASSPGGQGQGNTIYF.